A single sample is the source of the 22 T cell receptor beta chains below, sequenced in a study of shared clonotypes between healthy human individuals. CD8 cells regarded as naive lacked CD45RO, were positively chosen for CCR7, and omitted terminally differentiated effector memory CD45RA+ cells. Measured with immunoSEQ multiplex PCR; TCRdb has only the in-frame clones, and not every one. Here the sample spans about 580,000 clones, 95% to 98% being singletons. Sequencing input: naive CD8+ T cells sorted from blood. The receptors here all came from a young man in good health.

The chain is built from TRBV2 and TRBJ2-1, with 13 bases aligning to TRBD2. V lost 1 base, J lost 6 bases, and 3 bases stayed unmatched. The CDR3 has 16 residues. Germline V gene data show CDR1 as SNHLY and CDR2 as FYNNEI. The CDR3 spells CASSEGGTSGTNEQFF. The DNA of the CDR3 is TGTGCCAGCAGTGAAGGAGGGACTAGCGGGACCAATGAGCAGTTCTTC.

This rearrangement joins TRBV7-9 to TRBJ2-1; D gene ambiguous. The CDR3 contains 16 residues. V was shortened by 5 bases and J by 0 bases, with 14 bases between the two germline ends. Germline-derived CDR1 and CDR2 are SEHNR and FQNEAQ (reference sequence). DNA of the CDR3: TGTGCCAGCAGCCCCGCGGCGAGGAGCTCCTACAATGAGCAGTTCTTC. Its protein is CASSPAARSSYNEQFF.

The J gene is TRBJ2-2, the V gene TRBV18; perhaps TRBD2 as D (5 bases). Germline V gene lookup returns CDR1 KGHSH and CDR2 LQKENI. Trimming pared 3 bases from V and 3 bases from J, leaving 17 bases between. The CDR3 is made up of 17 amino acids. CDR3: CASSPFGVEVDTGELFF. The CDR3 DNA is TGTGCCAGCTCACCCTTCGGCGTGGAGGTGGACACCGGGGAGCTGTTTTTT.

This chain connects TRBV27 to TRBJ2-1; 12 bases fit TRBD2. CDR1 is MNHEY, CDR2 SMNVEV, per germline (reference sequence). V shed 5 bases, J shed 2 bases, and the junction held 4 bases outside the gene matches. This CDR3 contains 16 residues. This CDR3 is CASSPGLAGTYNEQFF. In DNA form, the CDR3 reads TGTGCCAGCAGTCCTGGACTAGCGGGGACCTACAATGAGCAGTTCTTC.

A single count supports this clone. The gene calls are TRBV27 and TRBJ2-7, with D perhaps being TRBD1 or TRBD2 (6 bases each). Trimming cost V 8 bases and J 3 bases, with 14 bases left between them. There are 13 residues in the CDR3. Germline V gene sequence: CDR1 MNHEY, CDR2 SMNVEV (reference sequence). CDR3 sequence: CASGGTIFYEQYF. The CDR3 nucleotides are TGTGCCAGCGGCGGGACAATCTTCTACGAGCAGTACTTC.

The rearrangement uses TRBV7-9 and TRBJ1-1, with D uncertain. The CDR3 is 13 amino acids. Germline CDR1 SEHNR, CDR2 FQNEAQ (reference sequence). With 5 bases removed from V and 1 base from J, the gap between germline ends came to 8 bases. The CDR3 nucleotides read TGTGCCAGCAGCCAGGTAAAGAACACTGAAGCTTTCTTT. This codes for CASSQVKNTEAFF.

The J gene is TRBJ2-7, the V gene TRBV7-9, with 7 bases aligning to TRBD1. V trimming: 5 bases; J trimming: 5 bases; junction bases outside the gene matches: 9. Germline CDR1 SEHNR, CDR2 FQNEAQ (reference sequence). This CDR3 contains 14 residues. CDR3 protein: CASSPGQVVNEQYF. The CDR3 DNA sequence: TGTGCCAGCAGCCCCGGACAGGTGGTCAACGAGCAGTACTTC.

This clone was detected a few times. The rearrangement links TRBV11-1 to TRBJ2-7; D not certain. The ends were cut back, 1 base at V and 6 bases at J, with 10 bases in the middle. CDR3 length: 13 amino acids. Per germline, CDR1 SGHAT and CDR2 FQDESV (reference sequence). CDR3 sequence (DNA): TGTGCCAGCAGCTTAGTTGGATTAAGCGAGCAGTACTTC. This encodes CASSLVGLSEQYF.

V usage is TRBV20-1 and J usage is TRBJ2-1; 8 bases agree with TRBD2. The germline V gene has CDR1 DFQATT and CDR2 SNEGSKA (reference sequence). This CDR3 spans 11 amino acids. Unmatched junction bases numbered 4, after V lost 6 bases and J lost 9 bases. The CDR3 DNA reads TGCAGTGCCGCTCTAGCGGGTGAGCAGTTCTTC. Translated, it gives CSAALAGEQFF.

The chain uses TRBV9 and TRBJ2-3; no definite D call. CDR3 length: 14 amino acids. The germline gives CDR1 SGDLS, CDR2 YYNGEE. V dropped 2 bases and J dropped 1 base, with 8 bases sitting between them. The CDR3 DNA reads TGTGCCAGCAGCGTGGATGTTGGCACAGATACGCAGTATTTT. It is translated as CASSVDVGTDTQYF.

The J gene is TRBJ1-2, the V gene TRBV18; no firm D call. Germline CDR1 reads KGHSH; CDR2 reads LQKENI. The CDR3 contains 12 residues. V gave up 3 bases and J gave up 6 bases, with 8 bases separating them. The CDR3 here is CASSPGNDGYTF. CDR3 DNA sequence: TGTGCCAGCTCACCGGGCAACGATGGCTACACCTTC. Supplemented by reference TRBV18 and TRBJ1-2, the full variable domain reads NAGVMQNPRHLVRRRGQEARLRCSPMKGHSHVYWYRQLPEEGLKFMVYLQKENIIDESGMPKERFSAEFPKEGPSILRIQQVVRGDSAAYFCASSPGNDGYTFGSGTRLTVV.

The rearrangement joins TRBV15 to TRBJ2-1, with D perhaps TRBD1 (5 bases). The germline V and J ends were trimmed by 1 base and 4 bases, with 11 bases remaining between them. The CDR3 is made up of 15 amino acids. Germline values: CDR1 LNHNV, CDR2 YYDKDF (reference sequence). The CDR3 region is CATSRGREMYNEQFF. The CDR3 nucleotides are TGTGCCACCAGCAGAGGCAGGGAAATGTACAATGAGCAGTTCTTC.

The CDR3 DNA is TGCAGCGTTTCAGGGGTAGGAAACACCATATATTTT. As protein: CSVSGVGNTIYF. This rearrangement joins TRBV29-1 to TRBJ1-3, with a possible D match to TRBD1 (6 bases). There are 12 residues in the CDR3. Germline V gene data show CDR1 as SQVTM and CDR2 as ANQGSEA. Trimming took off 5 bases at V and 4 bases at J, with 9 bases between the two ends.

Of note for this clone: The sample contains more than one DNA sequence encoding this CDR3. CDR3: CAWSVAGGYEQYF. CDR3 DNA: TGTGCCTGGAGTGTAGCAGGGGGCTACGAGCAGTACTTC. The rearrangement joins TRBV30 to TRBJ2-7, with TRBD1 identical over 7 bases. This CDR3 has 13 amino acids. CDR1 and CDR2 from the germline V gene are GTSNPN and SVGIG (reference sequence). Losses at the gene ends were 0 bases for V and 3 bases for J; bases not matched to a gene: 2.

J is TRBJ2-7 and V is TRBV9, with a possible D match to TRBD2 (5 bases). Deletions cut 3 bases from V and 6 bases from J, with 10 bases between. CDR3 length: 12 amino acids. Germline CDR1 is SGDLS and CDR2 is YYNGEE. The CDR3 loop is CASSGIGSEQYF. DNA of the CDR3: TGTGCCAGCAGCGGAATAGGGAGCGAGCAGTACTTC. Variable domain in full (rest from reference TRBV9 and TRBJ2-7): DSGVTQTPKHLITATGQRVTLRCSPRSGDLSVYWYQQSLDQGLQFLIQYYNGEERAKGNILERFSAQQFPDLHSELNLSSLELGDSALYFCASSGIGSEQYFGPGTRLTVT.

The chain employs TRBV11-2 and TRBJ2-5; tentative D call: TRBD2 (6 bases). CDR3 length: 15 amino acids. The V end was cut by 6 bases, the J end by 2 bases, with 16 bases between. Looked up from germline, CDR1 is SGHAT and CDR2 is FQNNGV. The CDR3 is CASSLFGGDQETQYF. The CDR3 coding sequence is TGTGCCAGCAGTTTGTTTGGAGGGGATCAAGAGACCCAGTACTTC.

DNA for the CDR3: TGTGCCAGCAGCTTAAGTTTTTCGGGAGTTGAAGCTTTCTTT. Its translation: CASSLSFSGVEAFF. The chain employs TRBV7-9 and TRBJ1-1; D uncertain. CDR1 and CDR2 (germline): SEHNR, FQNEAQ (reference sequence). V gave up 2 bases and J gave up 7 bases, with 14 bases separating them. The CDR3 consists of 14 residues. Combining the CDR3 with reference TRBV7-9 and TRBJ1-1 gives the whole variable domain DTGVSQNPRHKITKRGQNVTFRCDPISEHNRLYWYRQTLGQGPEFLTYFQNEAQLEKSRLLSDRFSAERPKGSFSTLEIQRTEQGDSAMYLCASSLSFSGVEAFFGQGTRLTVV.

This clone was observed once. V is TRBV5-1 and J is TRBJ1-4, with TRBD1 matching over 7 bases. CDR3 length equals 15 residues. V shed 3 bases and J 2 bases; nucleotides not matched to a gene: 4. Germline-derived CDR1 and CDR2 are SGHRS and YFSETQ. CDR3 loop: CASSSRGQTNEKLFF. The CDR3 bases are TGCGCCAGCAGCTCCAGGGGACAGACTAATGAAAAACTGTTTTTT.

Only one count was recorded for this clone. The chain is built from TRBV27 and TRBJ2-4; no reliable D call. The CDR3 spans 16 residues. Germline V gene lookup returns CDR1 MNHEY and CDR2 SMNVEV (reference sequence). V lost 2 bases and J lost 1, with 12 bases in between. The CDR3 is CASSLTAPGAKNIQYF. In DNA, the CDR3 is TGTGCCAGCAGTTTAACTGCCCCCGGGGCCAAAAACATTCAGTACTTC.

The J gene is TRBJ2-6, the V gene TRBV4-2, with D tentatively TRBD1 or TRBD2 (5 bases each). The CDR3 has 18 residues. The germline V gene encodes CDR1 LGHNA and CDR2 YNFKEQ. Between the trimmed V and J ends, which lost 2 bases and 0 bases, there was a span of 14 bases. The CDR3 nucleotides are TGTGCCAGCAGCCAACGCGAGGGACCGGACTCTGGGGCCAACGTCCTGACTTTC. Amino acid sequence: CASSQREGPDSGANVLTF.

This rearrangement joins TRBV27 to TRBJ2-7; TRBD2 matches 9 bases. Per germline, CDR1 MNHEY and CDR2 SMNVEV (reference sequence). The V segment lost 6 bases and the J segment 2 bases; nucleotides outside the gene matches: 11. The CDR3 is made up of 16 amino acids. This chain's CDR3 is CASSPGPSGAPYEQYF. The CDR3 DNA follows: TGTGCCAGCAGCCCCGGTCCTAGCGGGGCTCCCTACGAGCAGTACTTC.

The chain has TRBV7-9 and TRBJ2-7, with 9 bases lining up with TRBD2. The CDR3 extends over 14 amino acids. J lost 5 bases, V lost 4 bases, and 6 bases had no gene match. Germline V gives CDR1 SEHNR, CDR2 FQNEAQ (reference sequence). The CDR3 nucleotides are TGTGCCAGCAGCTCTAGCGGGAAATTCCACGAGCAGTACTTC. It specifies CASSSSGKFHEQYF.